A single TCR beta chain is shown here with its context. What it binds is not known. The sample originates from a study of chemoradiotherapy in HPV16-positive cancers. Turning to the study itself: Functional T-cell assays on a couple of HPV16-positive patients' cells defined candidate HPV-specific clones and common TCR motifs.

The CDR3 totals 12 residues. In germline, CDR1 is SQVTM, CDR2 ANQGSEA. Trimming removed 7 bases from V and 7 bases from J; junction bases left unmatched: 9. Broader study findings: During treatment, candidate HPV-specific clones and E7-related motifs expanded in tumor.

Only in-frame clones appear in the TCRdb table, and some are missing; sequencing was by immunoSEQ multiplex PCR. Here the sample spans about 68,000 clones, about nine tenths being singletons. This chain connects TRBV29-1 to TRBJ2-7; TRBD1 agrees at 8 bases. This receptor was taken from a human donor with HPV-associated anogenital cancer. This specimen was blood, taken from a patient who underwent chemoradiotherapy. As DNA, the CDR3 is TGCAGCGCCCGCGGACAGGGCTTGGAGCAGTACTTC. Its translation: CSARGQGLEQYF.